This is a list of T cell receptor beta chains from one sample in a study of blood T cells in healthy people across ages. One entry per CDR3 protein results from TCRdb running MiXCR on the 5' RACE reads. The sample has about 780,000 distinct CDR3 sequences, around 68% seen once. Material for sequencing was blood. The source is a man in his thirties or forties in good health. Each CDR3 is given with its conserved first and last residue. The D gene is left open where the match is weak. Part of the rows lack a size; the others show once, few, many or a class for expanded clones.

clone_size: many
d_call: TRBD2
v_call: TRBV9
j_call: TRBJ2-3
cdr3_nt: TGTGCCAGCAGCCCCACTAGCGGGGGGGCCGTAGATACGCAGTATTTT
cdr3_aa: CASSPTSGGAVDTQYF

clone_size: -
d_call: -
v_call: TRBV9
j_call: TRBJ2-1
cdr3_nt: TGTGCCAGCAGCGTATCGGGGGCCTCACGCAATGAGCAGTTCTTC
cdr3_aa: CASSVSGASRNEQFF

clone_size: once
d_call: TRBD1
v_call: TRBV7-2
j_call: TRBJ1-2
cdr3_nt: TGTGCCAGCAGCTTACCCGGGACAGCTAGAAACTATGGCTACACCTTC
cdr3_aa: CASSLPGTARNYGYTF

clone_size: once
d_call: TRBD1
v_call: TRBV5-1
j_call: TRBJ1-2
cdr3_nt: TGCGCCAGCAGCTCCTTTCAGGGGGCTAATGGCTACACCTTC
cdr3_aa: CASSSFQGANGYTF

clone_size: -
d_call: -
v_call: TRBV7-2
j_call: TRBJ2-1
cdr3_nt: TGTGCCAGCAGCTTAGATGTAGGGGGCTCCTACAATGAGCAGTTCTTC
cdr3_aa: CASSLDVGGSYNEQFF

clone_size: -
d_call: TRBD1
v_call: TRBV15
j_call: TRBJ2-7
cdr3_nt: TGCGCCACCAGCAGAGATGTGAGACAGGGTGGAGAGCAGTACTTC
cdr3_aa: CATSRDVRQGGEQYF

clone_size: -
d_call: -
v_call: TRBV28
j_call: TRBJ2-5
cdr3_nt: TGTGCCAGTCAGACACAGACTGGGCATCAAGAGACCCAGTACTTC
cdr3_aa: CASQTQTGHQETQYF

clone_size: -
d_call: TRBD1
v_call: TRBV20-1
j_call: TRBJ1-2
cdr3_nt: TGCAGTGCTAGGAGGGACAGCCATAACTATGGCTACACCTTC
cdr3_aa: CSARRDSHNYGYTF

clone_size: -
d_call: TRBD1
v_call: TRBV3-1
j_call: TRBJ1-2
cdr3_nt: TGTGCCAGCAGCCACAGCATAGGACAGGGGCGCAGTGGCTACACCTTC
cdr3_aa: CASSHSIGQGRSGYTF

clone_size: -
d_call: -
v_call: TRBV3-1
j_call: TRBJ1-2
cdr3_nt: TGTGCCAGCAGCCAGGACAGTTCCGATGGCTACACCTTC
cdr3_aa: CASSQDSSDGYTF

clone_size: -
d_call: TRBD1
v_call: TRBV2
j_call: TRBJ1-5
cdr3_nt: TGTGCCAGCAGTCAGGGGGACACAAATCAACCCCAGCATTTT
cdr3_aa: CASSQGDTNQPQHF

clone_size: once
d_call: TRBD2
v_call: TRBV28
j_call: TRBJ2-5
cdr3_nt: TGTGCCAGCAGTATAGCGGGTTTTTACAATGAGCAGTACTTC
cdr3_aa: CASSIAGFYNEQYF

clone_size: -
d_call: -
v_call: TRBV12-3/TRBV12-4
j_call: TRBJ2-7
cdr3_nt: TGTGCCAGCAGCCAGATTCCTGAAACGCTGGGGAAATACGAGCAGTACTTC
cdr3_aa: CASSQIPETLGKYEQYF

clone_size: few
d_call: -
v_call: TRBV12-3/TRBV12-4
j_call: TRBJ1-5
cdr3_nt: TGTGCCAGCAGTTCAAGTGATCAGCCCCAGCATTTT
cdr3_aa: CASSSSDQPQHF

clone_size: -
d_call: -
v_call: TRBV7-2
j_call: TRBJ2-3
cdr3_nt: TGTGCCAGCAGCTTAATCGCCGCGGGGCGTTATGACACAGATACGCAGTATTTT
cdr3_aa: CASSLIAAGRYDTDTQYF

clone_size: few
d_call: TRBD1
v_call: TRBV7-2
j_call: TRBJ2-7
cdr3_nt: TGTGCCAGCAGCCCTCGACAGGGGGTTCTCTACGAGCAGTACTTC
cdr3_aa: CASSPRQGVLYEQYF

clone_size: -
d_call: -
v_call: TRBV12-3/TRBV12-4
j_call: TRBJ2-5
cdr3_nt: TGTGCCAGCAGTTTTGGTGGAGGGGGAGAGACCCAGTACTTC
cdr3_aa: CASSFGGGGETQYF

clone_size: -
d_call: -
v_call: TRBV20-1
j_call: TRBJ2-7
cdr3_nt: TGCAGTGCTAGAGCCCAGTTGGGTTACGAGCAGTACTTC
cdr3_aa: CSARAQLGYEQYF

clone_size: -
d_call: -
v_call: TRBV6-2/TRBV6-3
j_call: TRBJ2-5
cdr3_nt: TGTGCCAGCAGTGACGGCGGGGCAAAGGAGACCCAGTACTTC
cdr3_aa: CASSDGGAKETQYF

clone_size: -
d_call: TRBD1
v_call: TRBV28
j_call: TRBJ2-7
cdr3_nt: TGTGCCAGCAATAACCGGGACAGCTACGAGCAGTACTTC
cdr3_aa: CASNNRDSYEQYF

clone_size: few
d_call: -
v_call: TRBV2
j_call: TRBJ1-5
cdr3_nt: TGTGCCAGCAGTGAATCGGCCAGAAGGGGTCAGCCCCAGCATTTT
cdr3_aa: CASSESARRGQPQHF

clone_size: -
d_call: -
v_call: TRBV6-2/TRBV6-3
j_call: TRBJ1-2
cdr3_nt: TGTGCCAGCAAGCCGGGGGACTATGGCTACACCTTC
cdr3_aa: CASKPGDYGYTF

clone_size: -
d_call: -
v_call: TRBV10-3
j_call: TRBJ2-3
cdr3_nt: TGTGCCATCAGTGAAAAACTAGCCGGAGATACGCAGTATTTT
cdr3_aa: CAISEKLAGDTQYF

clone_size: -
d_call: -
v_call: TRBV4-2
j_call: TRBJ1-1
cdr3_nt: TGTGCCAGCAGCCAAGATCAGCACAGTGAAGCTTTCTTT
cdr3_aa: CASSQDQHSEAFF

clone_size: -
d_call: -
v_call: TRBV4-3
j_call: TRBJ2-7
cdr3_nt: TGCGCCAGCAGCCAAGTTTTAGGGCACGAGCAGTACTTC
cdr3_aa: CASSQVLGHEQYF

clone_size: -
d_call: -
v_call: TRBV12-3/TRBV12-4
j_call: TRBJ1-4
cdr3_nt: TGTGCCAGCAGCGGGAGCCCAACTAATGAAGAACTGTTTTTT
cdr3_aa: CASSGSPTNEELFF

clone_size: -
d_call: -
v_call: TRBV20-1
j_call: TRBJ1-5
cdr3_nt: TGCAGTGCTAGTTGGGGAGGGCCCCAGCATTTT
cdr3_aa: CSASWGGPQHF

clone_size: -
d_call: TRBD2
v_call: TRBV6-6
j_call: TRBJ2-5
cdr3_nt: TGTGCCAGCAGTTACCAGGGTAGCGGGGGGATGCAGTACTTC
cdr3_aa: CASSYQGSGGMQYF

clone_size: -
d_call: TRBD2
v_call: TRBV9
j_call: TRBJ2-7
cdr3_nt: TGTGCCAGCAGTGCAGCGGGGGCCCCTTTCCACGAGCAGTACTTC
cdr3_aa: CASSAAGAPFHEQYF

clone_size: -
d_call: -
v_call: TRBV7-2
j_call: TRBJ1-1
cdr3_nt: TGTGCCAGCAGCCCCGGACCCGCGAATGAAGCTTTCTTT
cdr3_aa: CASSPGPANEAFF

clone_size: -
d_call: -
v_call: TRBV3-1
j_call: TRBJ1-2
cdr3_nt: TGTGCCAGCAGCCAAGGGGTGAAGGAGAACTATGGCTACACCTTC
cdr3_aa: CASSQGVKENYGYTF

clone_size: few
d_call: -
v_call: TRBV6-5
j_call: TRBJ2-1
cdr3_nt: TGTGCCAGCAGGATCCCCGGCTCAAATGAGCAGTTCTTC
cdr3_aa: CASRIPGSNEQFF

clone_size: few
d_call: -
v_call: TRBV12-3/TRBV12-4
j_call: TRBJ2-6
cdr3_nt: TGTGCCAGCAGTCAAAATTCTGGGGCCAACGTCCTGACTTTC
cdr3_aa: CASSQNSGANVLTF

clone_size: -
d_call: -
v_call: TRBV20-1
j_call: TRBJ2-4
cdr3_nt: TGCAGTGCTCCTTGGATAGGGGGTAAAATTCAGTACTTC
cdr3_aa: CSAPWIGGKIQYF

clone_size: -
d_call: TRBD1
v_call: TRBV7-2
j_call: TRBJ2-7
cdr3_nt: TGTGCCAGCAACTTTCGGACAGGGGCAGGCGAGCAGTACTTC
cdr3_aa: CASNFRTGAGEQYF

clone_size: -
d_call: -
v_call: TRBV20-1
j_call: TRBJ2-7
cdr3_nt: TGCAGTGCTCGTAGGGGGAACTACGAGCAGTACTTC
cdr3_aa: CSARRGNYEQYF

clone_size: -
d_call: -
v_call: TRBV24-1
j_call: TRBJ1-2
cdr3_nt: TGTGCCACCAGTGACTATAGAGAACGGACGGCGGGTGGCTACACCTTC
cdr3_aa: CATSDYRERTAGGYTF

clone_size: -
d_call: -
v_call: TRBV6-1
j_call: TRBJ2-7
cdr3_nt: TGTGCCAGCACGTCCGGCACCTTCTACGAGCAGTACTTC
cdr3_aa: CASTSGTFYEQYF

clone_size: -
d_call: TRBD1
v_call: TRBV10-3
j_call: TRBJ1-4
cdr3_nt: TGTGCCATCAGCCTATCACAGGGGCTTAATGAAAAACTGTTTTTT
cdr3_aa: CAISLSQGLNEKLFF

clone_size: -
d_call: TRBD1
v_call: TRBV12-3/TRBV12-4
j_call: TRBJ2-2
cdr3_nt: TGTGCCAGCAGAACAGGGGAAAACACCGGGGAGCTGTTTTTT
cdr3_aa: CASRTGENTGELFF

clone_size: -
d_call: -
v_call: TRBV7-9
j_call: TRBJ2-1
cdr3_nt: TGTGCCACTGAAGAGGGGCGCAATGAGCAGTTCTTC
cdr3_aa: CATEEGRNEQFF

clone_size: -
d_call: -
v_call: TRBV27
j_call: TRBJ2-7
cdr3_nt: TGTGCCAGCAGTTTATCGGGCCCCACTAGGGAGCAGTACTTC
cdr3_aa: CASSLSGPTREQYF

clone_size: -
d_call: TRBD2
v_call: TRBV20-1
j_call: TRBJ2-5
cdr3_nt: TGCAGTGAAAGAAATCTAGCGGGGGGTTCACAAGAGACCCAGTACTTC
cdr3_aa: CSERNLAGGSQETQYF

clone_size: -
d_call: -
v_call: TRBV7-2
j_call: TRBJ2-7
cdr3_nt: TGTGCCAGCAGCTTTGACGGAGTTCTAACCTACGAGCAGTACTTC
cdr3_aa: CASSFDGVLTYEQYF

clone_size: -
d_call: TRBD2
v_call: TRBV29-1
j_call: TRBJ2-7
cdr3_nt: TGCAGCGTCCGAAGCGGGGGGGCCCCCGAGCAGTACTTC
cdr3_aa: CSVRSGGAPEQYF

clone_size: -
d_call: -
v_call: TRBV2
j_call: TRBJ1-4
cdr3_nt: TGTGCCAGCACCGGACAGCCCTATGAAAAACTGTTTTTT
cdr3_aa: CASTGQPYEKLFF

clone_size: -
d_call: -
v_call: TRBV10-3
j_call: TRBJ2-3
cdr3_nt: TGTGCCATCAAGCCGGACATCCGTACAGATACGCAGTATTTT
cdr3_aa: CAIKPDIRTDTQYF

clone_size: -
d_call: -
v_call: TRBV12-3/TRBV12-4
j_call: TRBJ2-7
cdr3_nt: TGTGCCAGCAGTTTAGGAGTTGGGGCCTACGAGCAGTACTTC
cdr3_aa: CASSLGVGAYEQYF